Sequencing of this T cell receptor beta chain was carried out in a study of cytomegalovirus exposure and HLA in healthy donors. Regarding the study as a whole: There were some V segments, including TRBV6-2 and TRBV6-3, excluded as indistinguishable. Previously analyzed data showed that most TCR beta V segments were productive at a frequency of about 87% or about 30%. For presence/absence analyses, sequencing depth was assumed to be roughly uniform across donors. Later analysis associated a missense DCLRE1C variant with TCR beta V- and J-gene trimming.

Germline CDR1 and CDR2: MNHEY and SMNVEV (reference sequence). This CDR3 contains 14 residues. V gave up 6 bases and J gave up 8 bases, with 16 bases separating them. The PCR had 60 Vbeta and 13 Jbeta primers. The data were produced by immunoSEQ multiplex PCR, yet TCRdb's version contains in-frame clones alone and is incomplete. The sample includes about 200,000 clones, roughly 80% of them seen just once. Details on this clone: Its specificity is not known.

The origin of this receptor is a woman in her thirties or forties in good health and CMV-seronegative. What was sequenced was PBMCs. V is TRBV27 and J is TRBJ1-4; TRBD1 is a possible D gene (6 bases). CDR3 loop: CASRRDIKVEKLFF. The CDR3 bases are TGTGCCAGCAGACGGGACATCAAAGTCGAAAAACTGTTTTTT.